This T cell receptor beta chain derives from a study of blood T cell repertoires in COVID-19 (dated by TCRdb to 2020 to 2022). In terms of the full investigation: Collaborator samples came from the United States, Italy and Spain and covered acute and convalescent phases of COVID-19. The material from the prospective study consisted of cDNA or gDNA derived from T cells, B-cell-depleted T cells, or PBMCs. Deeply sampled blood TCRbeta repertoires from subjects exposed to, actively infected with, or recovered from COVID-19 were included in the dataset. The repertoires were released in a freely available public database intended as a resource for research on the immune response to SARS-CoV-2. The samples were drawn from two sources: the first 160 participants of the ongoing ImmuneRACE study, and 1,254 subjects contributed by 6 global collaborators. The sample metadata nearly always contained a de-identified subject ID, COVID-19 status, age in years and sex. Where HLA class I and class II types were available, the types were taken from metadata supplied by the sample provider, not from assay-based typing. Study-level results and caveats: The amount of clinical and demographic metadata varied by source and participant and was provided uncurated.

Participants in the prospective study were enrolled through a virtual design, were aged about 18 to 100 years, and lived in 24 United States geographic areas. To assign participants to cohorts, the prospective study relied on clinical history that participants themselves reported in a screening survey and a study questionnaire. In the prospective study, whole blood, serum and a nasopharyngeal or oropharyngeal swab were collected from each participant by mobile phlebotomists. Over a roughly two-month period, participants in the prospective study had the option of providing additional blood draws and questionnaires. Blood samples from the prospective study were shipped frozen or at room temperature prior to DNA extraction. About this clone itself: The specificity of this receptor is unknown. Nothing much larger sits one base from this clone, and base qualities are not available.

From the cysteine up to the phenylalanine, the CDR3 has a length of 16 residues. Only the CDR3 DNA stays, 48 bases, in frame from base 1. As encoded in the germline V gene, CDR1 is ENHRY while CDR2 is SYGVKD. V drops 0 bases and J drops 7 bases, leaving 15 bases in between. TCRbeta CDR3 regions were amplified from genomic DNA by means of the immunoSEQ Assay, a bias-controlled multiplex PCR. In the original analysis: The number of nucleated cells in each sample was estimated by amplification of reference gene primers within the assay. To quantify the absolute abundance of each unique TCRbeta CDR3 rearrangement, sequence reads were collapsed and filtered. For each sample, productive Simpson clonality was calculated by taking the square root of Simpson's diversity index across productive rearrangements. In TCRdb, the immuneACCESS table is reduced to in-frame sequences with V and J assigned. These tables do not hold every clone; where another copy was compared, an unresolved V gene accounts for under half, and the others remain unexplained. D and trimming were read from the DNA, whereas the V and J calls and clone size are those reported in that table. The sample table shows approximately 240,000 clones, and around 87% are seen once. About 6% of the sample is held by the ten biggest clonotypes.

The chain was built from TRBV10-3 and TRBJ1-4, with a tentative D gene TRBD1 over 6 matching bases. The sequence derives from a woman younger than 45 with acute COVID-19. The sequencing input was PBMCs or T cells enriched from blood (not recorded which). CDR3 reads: CAISESPGTRGEKLFF. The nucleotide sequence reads TGTGCCATCAGTGAGTCCCCCGGGACAAGAGGTGAAAAACTGTTTTTT.